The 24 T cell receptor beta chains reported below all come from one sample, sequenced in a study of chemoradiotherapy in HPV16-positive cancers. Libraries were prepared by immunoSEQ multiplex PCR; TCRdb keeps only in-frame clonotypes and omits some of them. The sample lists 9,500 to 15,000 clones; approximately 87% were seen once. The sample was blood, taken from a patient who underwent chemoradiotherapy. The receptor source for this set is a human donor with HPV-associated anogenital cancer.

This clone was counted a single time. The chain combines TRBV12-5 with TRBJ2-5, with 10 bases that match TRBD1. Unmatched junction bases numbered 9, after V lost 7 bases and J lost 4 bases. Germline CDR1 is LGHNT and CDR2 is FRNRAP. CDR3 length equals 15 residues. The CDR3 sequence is CASAGTGVGGETQYF. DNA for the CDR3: TGTGCTAGTGCCGGGACAGGGGTAGGAGGAGAGACCCAGTACTTC. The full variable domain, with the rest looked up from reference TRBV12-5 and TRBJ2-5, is DARVTQTPRHKVTEMGQEVTMRCQPILGHNTVFWYRQTMMQGLELLAYFRNRAPLDDSGMPKDRFSAEMPDATLATLKIQPSEPRDSAVYFCASAGTGVGGETQYFGPGTRLLVL.

CDR3 amino acids: CASSLNRGSSYNEQFF. Written as DNA, the CDR3 is TGTGCCAGCAGCTTAAATCGGGGGAGCTCCTACAATGAGCAGTTCTTC. The chain recombines TRBV7-9 with TRBJ2-1; tentative D call: TRBD2 (6 bases). V was clipped by 2 bases and J by 0 bases, with 11 bases between them. Germline V lookup: CDR1 SEHNR, CDR2 FQNEAQ (reference sequence). The length of the CDR3 is 16 residues.

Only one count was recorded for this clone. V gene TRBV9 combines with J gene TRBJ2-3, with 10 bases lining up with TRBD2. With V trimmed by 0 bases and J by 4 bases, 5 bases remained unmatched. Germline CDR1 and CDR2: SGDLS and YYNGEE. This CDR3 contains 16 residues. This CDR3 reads CASSVGSSGGADTQYF. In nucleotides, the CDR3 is TGTGCCAGCAGCGTAGGGTCTAGCGGGGGAGCAGATACGCAGTATTTT.

CDR3 coding DNA: TGTGCCAGCAGCGCGGACAGGGGGCATCGCGTTTTCTTT. Amino acids: CASSADRGHRVFF. The V and J genes are TRBV7-9 and TRBJ1-1, with 11 bases fitting TRBD1. The germline V gene has CDR1 SEHNR and CDR2 FQNEAQ (reference sequence). The CDR3 is 13 residues long. V shed 5 bases and J 13 bases; nucleotides not matched to a gene: 9.

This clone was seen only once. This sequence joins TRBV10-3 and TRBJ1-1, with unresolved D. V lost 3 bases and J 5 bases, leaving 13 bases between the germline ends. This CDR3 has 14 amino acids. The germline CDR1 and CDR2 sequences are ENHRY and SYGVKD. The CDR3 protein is CAISDKGGWTEAFF. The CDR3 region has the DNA TGTGCCATCAGTGATAAGGGCGGGTGGACTGAAGCTTTCTTT.

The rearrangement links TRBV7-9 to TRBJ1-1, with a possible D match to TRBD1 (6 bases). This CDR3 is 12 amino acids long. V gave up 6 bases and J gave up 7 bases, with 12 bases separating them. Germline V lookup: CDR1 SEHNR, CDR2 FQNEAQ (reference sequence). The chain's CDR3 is CASRGGGGEAFF. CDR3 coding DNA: TGTGCCAGCAGGGGGGGCGGGGGTGAAGCTTTCTTT. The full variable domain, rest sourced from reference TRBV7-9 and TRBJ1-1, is DTGVSQNPRHKITKRGQNVTFRCDPISEHNRLYWYRQTLGQGPEFLTYFQNEAQLEKSRLLSDRFSAERPKGSFSTLEIQRTEQGDSAMYLCASRGGGGEAFFGQGTRLTVV.

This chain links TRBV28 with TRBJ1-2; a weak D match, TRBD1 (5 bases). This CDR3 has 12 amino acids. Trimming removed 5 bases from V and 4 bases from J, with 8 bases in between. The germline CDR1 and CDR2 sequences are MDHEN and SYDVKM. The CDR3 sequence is CASSSRAYGYTF. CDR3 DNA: TGTGCCAGCAGTAGCAGGGCCTATGGCTACACCTTC.

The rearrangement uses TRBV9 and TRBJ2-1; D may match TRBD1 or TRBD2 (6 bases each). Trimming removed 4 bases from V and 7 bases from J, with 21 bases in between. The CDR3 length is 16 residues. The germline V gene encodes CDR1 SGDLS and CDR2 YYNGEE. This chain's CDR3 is CASSPRGGDTLNEQFF. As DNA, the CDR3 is TGTGCCAGCAGCCCCCGAGGCGGGGACACATTGAATGAGCAGTTCTTC.

DNA of the CDR3: TGTGCCAGCACCGACGGCGGGGGCGCAAATGAAGCTTTCTTT. Its protein is CASTDGGGANEAFF. This chain uses TRBV6-1 with TRBJ1-1; tentative D call: TRBD1 (6 bases). CDR1 MNHNS and CDR2 SASEGT come from the germline V gene. V lost 7 bases and J lost 7, with 19 bases in between. CDR3 length: 14 amino acids.

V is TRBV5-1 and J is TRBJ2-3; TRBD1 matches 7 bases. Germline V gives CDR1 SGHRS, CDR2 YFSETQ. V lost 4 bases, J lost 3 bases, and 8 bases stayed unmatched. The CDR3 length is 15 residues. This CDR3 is CASSLLGGQTDTQYF. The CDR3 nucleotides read TGCGCCAGCAGCCTCCTAGGGGGACAGACAGATACGCAGTATTTT.

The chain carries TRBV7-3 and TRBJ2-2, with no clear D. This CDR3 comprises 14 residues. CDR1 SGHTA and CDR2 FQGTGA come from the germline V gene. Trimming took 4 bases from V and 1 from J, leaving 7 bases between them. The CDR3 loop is CASSSPQNTGELFF. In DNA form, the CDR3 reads TGTGCCAGCAGCTCGCCACAGAACACCGGGGAGCTGTTTTTT.

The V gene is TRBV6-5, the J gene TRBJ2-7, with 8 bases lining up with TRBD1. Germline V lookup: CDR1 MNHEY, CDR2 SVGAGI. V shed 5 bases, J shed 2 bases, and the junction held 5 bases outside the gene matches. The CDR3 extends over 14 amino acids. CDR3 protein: CASSRLTGAYEQYF. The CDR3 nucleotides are TGTGCCAGCAGTCGACTGACAGGGGCCTACGAGCAGTACTTC.

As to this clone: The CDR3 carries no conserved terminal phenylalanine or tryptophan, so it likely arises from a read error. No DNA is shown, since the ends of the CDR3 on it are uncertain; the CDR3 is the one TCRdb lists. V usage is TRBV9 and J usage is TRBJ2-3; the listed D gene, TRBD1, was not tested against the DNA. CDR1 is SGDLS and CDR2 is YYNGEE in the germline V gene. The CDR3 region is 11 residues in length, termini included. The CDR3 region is CASSARGGTGR.

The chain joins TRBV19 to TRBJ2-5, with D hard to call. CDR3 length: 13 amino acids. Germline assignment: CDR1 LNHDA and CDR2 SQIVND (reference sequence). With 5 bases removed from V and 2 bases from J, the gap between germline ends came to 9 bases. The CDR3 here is CASSAWAQETQYF. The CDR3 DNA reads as TGTGCCAGTAGTGCTTGGGCGCAAGAGACCCAGTACTTC. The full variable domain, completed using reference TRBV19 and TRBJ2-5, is DGGITQSPKYLFRKEGQNVTLSCEQNLNHDAMYWYRQDPGQGLRLIYYSQIVNDFQKGDIAEGYSVSREKKESFPLTVTSAQKNPTAFYLCASSAWAQETQYFGPGTRLLVL.

The CDR3 sequence: CASSLGQFLFSNQPQHF. The DNA of the CDR3 is TGTGCCAGCAGCTTGGGGCAGTTTTTGTTTAGCAATCAGCCCCAGCATTTT. The chain links TRBV5-5 to TRBJ1-5, with D unresolved. The germline CDR1 and CDR2 sequences are SGHKS and YYEKEE (reference sequence). Trimming took off 0 bases at V and 0 bases at J, with 13 bases between the two ends. The length of the CDR3 is 17 residues.

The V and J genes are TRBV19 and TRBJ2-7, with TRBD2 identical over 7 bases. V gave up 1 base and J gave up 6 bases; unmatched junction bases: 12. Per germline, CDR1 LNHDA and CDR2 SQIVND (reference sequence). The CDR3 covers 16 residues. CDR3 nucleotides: TGTGCCAGTAGTATAGGTATTGGGGCTCCGGGGGGCGAGCAGTACTTC. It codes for CASSIGIGAPGGEQYF.

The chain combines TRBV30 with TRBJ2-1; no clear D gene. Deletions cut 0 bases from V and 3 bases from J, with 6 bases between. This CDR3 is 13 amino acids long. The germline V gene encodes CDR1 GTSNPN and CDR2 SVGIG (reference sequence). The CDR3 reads CAWSVRHYNEQFF. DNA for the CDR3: TGTGCCTGGAGTGTAAGGCACTACAATGAGCAGTTCTTC.

The CDR3 is CASSFLQIRGSEGTDTQYF. The CDR3 nucleotides read TGCGCCAGCAGCTTCCTACAAATCAGGGGGTCAGAAGGCACAGATACGCAGTATTTT. The chain uses TRBV5-1 and TRBJ2-3; 7 nucleotides line up with TRBD1. CDR1 is SGHRS and CDR2 is YFSETQ in the germline V gene. V lost 2 bases, J lost 1 base, and 16 bases stayed unmatched. CDR3 length: 19 amino acids.

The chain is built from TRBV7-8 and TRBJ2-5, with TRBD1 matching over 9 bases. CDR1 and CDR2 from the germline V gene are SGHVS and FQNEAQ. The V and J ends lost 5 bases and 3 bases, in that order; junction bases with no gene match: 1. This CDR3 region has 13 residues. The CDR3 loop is CASSGTGKETQYF. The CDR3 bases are TGTGCCAGCAGCGGGACAGGGAAAGAGACCCAGTACTTC. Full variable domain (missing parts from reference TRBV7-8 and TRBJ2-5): GAGVSQSPRYKVAKRGQDVALRCDPISGHVSLFWYQQALGQGPEFLTYFQNEAQLDKSGLPSDRFFAERPEGSVSTLKIQRTQQEDSAVYLCASSGTGKETQYFGPGTRLLVL.

The CDR3 is CASSQGEGWEGYTF. In DNA form, the CDR3 reads TGCGCCAGCAGCCAAGGAGAAGGGTGGGAAGGCTACACCTTC. V and J are TRBV4-1 and TRBJ1-2; the D is unclear. The CDR3 consists of 14 residues. V was trimmed by 1 base and J by 8 bases, leaving 14 bases between them. Germline V lookup: CDR1 MGHRA, CDR2 YSYEKL.

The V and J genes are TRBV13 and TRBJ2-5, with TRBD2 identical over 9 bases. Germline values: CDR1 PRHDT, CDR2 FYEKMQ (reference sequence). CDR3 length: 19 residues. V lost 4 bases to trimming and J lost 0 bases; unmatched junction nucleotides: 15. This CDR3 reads CASSSSPGGGGPDQETQYF. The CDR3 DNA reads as TGTGCCAGCAGCTCCTCTCCGGGCGGGGGGGGACCGGACCAAGAGACCCAGTACTTC.

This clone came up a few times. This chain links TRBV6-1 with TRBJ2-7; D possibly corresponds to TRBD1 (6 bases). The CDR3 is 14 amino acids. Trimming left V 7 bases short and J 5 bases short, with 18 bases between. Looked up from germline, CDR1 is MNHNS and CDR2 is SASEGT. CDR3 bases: TGTGCCAGCAAATCGTACAGGGCGTCCCACGAGCAGTACTTC. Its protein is CASKSYRASHEQYF.

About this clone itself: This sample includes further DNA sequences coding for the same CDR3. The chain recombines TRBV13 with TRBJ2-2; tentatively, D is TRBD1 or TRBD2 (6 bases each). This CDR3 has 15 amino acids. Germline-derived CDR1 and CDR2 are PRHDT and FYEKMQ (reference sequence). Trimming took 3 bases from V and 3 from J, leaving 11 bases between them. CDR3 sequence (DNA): TGTGCCAGCAGCTTCGGGGGCAGGTACACCGGGGAGCTGTTTTTT. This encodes CASSFGGRYTGELFF.

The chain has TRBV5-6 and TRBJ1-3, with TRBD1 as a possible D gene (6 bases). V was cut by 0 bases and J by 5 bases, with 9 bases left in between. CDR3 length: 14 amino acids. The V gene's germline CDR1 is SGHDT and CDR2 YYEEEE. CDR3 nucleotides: TGTGCCAGCAGCTTGGTACAGGGCAGAAACACCATATATTTT. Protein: CASSLVQGRNTIYF.